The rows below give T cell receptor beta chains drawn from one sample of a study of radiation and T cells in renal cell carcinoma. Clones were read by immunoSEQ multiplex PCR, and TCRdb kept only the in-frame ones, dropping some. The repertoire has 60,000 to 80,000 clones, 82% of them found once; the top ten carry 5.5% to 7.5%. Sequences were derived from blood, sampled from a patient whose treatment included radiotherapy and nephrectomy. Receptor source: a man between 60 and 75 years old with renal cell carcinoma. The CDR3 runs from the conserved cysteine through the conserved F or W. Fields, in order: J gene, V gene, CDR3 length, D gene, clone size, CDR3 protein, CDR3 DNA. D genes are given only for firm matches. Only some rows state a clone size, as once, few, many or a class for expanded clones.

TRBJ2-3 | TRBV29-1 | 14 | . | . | CSVDPGKGADTQYF | TGCAGCGTTGACCCGGGAAAGGGGGCAGATACGCAGTATTTT
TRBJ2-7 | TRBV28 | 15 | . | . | CASSFPEGTRYEQYF | TGTGCCAGCAGTTTCCCGGAGGGCACCCGCTACGAGCAGTACTTC
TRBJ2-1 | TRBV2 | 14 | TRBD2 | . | CASSELAGVNEQFF | TGTGCCAGCAGTGAACTAGCGGGAGTCAATGAGCAGTTCTTC
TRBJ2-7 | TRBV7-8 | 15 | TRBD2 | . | CASSLVSGRGYEQYF | TGTGCCAGCAGCTTAGTTAGCGGGAGAGGGTACGAGCAGTACTTC
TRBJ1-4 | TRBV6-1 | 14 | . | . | CASTSDKHNEKLFF | TGTGCCAGCACCAGTGACAAGCATAATGAAAAACTGTTTTTT
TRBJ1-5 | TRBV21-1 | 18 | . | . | CASSKLGGIGESNQPQHF | TGTGCCAGCAGCAAATTAGGGGGCATCGGGGAGAGCAATCAGCCCCAGCATTTT
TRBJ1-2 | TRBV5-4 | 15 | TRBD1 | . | CASSSARGDNYGYTF | TGTGCCAGCAGCTCCGCCAGGGGGGATAACTATGGCTACACCTTC
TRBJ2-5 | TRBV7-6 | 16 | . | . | CASSLNGRVLKETQYF | TGTGCCAGCAGCTTAAACGGGAGAGTCCTAAAAGAGACCCAGTACTTC
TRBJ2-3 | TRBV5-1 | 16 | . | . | CASSLGGVLDTDTQYF | TGCGCCAGCAGCTTGGGTGGGGTCCTAGACACAGATACGCAGTATTTT
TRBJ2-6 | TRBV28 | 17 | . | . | CASSLGRDRSGANVLTF | TGTGCCAGCAGTTTAGGGCGGGACCGCTCTGGGGCCAACGTCCTGACTTTC
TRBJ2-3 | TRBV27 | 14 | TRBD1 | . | CASSRGQVADTQYF | TGTGCCAGCAGTCGAGGACAGGTGGCGGATACGCAGTATTTT
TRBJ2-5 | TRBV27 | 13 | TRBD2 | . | CASSWGGQETQYF | TGTGCCAGCTCTTGGGGGGGCCAAGAGACCCAGTACTTC
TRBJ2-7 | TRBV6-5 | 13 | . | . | CASSYHLVYEQYF | TGTGCCAGCAGTTACCACCTGGTCTACGAGCAGTACTTC
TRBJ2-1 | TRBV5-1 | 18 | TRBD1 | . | CASSLAPIGQGIYNEQFF | TGCGCCAGCAGCTTGGCCCCAATCGGACAGGGGATATACAATGAGCAGTTCTTC
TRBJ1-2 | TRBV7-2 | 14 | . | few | CASSPSGGNYGYTF | TGTGCCAGCAGCCCCTCGGGCGGTAACTATGGCTACACCTTC
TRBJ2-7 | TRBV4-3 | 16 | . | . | CASSQGHPSVPYEQYF | TGCGCCAGCAGCCAAGGGCACCCTAGCGTTCCCTACGAGCAGTACTTC
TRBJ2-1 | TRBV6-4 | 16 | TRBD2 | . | CASSVLAALGSNEQFF | TGTGCCAGCAGTGTACTAGCGGCCCTAGGAAGCAATGAGCAGTTCTTC
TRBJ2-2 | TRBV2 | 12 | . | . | CASRPGTGELFF | TGTGCCAGCAGACCAGGGACCGGGGAGCTGTTTTTT
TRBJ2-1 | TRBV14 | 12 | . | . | CASSQIWFEQFF | TGTGCCAGCAGCCAGATATGGTTTGAGCAGTTCTTC
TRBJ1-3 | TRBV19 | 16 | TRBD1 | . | CASSTSGTASGNTIYF | TGTGCCAGTAGTACGTCCGGGACAGCCTCTGGAAACACCATATATTTT
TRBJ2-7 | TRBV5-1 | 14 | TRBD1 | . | CASSSGTVSYEQYF | TGCGCCAGCAGCTCTGGGACAGTTTCCTACGAGCAGTACTTC
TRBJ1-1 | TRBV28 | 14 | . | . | CASSAPGGSPEAFF | TGTGCCAGCAGTGCACCGGGAGGAAGCCCTGAAGCTTTCTTT
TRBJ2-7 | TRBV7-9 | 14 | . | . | CASSLSQWANEQYF | TGTGCCAGCAGCTTATCACAGTGGGCGAACGAGCAGTACTTC
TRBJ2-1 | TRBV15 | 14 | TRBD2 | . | CATSNQREINEQFF | TGTGCCACCAGCAACCAGCGGGAGATCAATGAGCAGTTCTTC
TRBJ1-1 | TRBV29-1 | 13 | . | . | CSVHAGEATEAFF | TGCAGCGTTCACGCCGGGGAGGCAACTGAAGCTTTCTTT
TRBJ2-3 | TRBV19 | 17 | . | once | CASSIKGMAGTSDTQYF | TGTGCCAGTAGTATAAAAGGCATGGCAGGGACGTCAGATACGCAGTATTTT
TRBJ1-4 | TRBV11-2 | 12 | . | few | CASRGGDEKLFF | TGTGCCAGCCGGGGCGGGGACGAAAAACTGTTTTTT
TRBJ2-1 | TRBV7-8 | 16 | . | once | CASSLTADPSYNEQFF | TGTGCCAGCAGCTTAACAGCGGACCCCTCCTACAATGAGCAGTTCTTC
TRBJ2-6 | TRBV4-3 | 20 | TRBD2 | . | CASSQDPLAGGAGGANVLTF | TGCGCCAGCAGCCAAGATCCTCTAGCGGGAGGCGCGGGGGGGGCCAACGTCCTGACTTTC